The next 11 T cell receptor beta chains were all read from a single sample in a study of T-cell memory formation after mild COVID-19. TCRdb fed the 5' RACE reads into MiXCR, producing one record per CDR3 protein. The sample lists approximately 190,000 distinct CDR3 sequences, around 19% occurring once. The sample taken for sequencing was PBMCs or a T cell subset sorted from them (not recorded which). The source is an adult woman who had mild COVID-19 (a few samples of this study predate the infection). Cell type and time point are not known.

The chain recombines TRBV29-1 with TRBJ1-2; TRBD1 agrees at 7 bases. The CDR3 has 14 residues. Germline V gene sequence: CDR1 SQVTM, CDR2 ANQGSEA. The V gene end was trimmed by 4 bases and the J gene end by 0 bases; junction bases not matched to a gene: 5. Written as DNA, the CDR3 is TGCAGCGTTGTGGGACAGATATCTAACTATGGCTACACCTTC. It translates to CSVVGQISNYGYTF.

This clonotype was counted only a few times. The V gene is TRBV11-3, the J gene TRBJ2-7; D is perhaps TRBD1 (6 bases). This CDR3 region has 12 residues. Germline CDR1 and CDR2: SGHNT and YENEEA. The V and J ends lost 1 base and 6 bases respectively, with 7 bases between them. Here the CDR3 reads CASSLGRGEQYF. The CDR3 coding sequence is TGTGCCAGCAGCTTAGGCAGGGGCGAGCAGTACTTC.

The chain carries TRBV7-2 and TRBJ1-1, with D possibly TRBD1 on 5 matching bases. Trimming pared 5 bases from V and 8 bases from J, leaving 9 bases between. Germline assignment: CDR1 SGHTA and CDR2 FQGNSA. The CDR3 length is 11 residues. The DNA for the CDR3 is TGTGCCAGCAGCCCTTGGACAGAAGCTTTCTTT. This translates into CASSPWTEAFF.

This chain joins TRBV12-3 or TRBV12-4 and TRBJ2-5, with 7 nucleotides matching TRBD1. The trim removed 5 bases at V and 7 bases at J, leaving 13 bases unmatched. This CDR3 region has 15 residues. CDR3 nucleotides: TGTGCCAGCAGTCGCGGGCCAGGGGGTTTGGGGACCCAGTACTTC. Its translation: CASSRGPGGLGTQYF.

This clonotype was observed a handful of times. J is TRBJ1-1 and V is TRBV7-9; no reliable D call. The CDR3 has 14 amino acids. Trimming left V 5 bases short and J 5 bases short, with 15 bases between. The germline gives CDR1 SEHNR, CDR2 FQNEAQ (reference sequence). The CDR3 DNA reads TGTGCCAGCAGCACCGAGATGGGGATGACTGAAGCTTTCTTT. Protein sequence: CASSTEMGMTEAFF.

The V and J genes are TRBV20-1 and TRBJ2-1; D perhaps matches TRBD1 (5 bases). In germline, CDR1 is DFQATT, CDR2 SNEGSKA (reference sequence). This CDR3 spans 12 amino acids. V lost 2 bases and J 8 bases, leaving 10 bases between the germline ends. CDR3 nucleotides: TGCAGTGCTAGACGGCAGGGTCATGAGCAGTTCTTC. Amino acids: CSARRQGHEQFF.

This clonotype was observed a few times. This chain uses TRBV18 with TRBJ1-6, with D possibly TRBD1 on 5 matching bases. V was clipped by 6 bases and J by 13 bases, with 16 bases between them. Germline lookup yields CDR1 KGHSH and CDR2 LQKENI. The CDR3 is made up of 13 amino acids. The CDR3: CASSQGDRRPLHF. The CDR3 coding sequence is TGTGCCAGCTCCCAAGGGGACCGTCGGCCCCTCCACTTT.

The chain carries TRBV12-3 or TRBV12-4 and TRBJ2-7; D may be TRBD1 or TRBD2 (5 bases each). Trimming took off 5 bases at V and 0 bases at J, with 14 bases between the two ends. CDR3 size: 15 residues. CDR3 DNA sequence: TGTGCCAGCAGTCCGTCGGGACCGAGCTCCTACGAGCAGTACTTC. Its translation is CASSPSGPSSYEQYF.

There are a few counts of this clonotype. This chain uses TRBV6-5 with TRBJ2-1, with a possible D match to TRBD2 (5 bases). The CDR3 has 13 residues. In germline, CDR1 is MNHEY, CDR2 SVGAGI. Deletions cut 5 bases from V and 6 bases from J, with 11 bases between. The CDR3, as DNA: TGTGCCAGCAGTCCACCGACTACCAATGAGCAGTTCTTC. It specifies CASSPPTTNEQFF.

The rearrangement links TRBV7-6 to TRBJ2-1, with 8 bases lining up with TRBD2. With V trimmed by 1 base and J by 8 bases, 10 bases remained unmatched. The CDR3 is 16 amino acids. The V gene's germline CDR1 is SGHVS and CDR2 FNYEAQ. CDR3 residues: CASSLGGSGNWDEQFF. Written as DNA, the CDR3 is TGTGCCAGCAGCTTAGGGGGTAGCGGGAATTGGGATGAGCAGTTCTTC.

CDR3 DNA sequence: TGCGCCAGCAGCTTGGACGGGTTACAGTGGGGCTACACCTTC. This translates into CASSLDGLQWGYTF. The chain uses TRBV5-1 and TRBJ1-2; D call uncertain. The CDR3 loop spans 14 amino acids. Trimming removed 0 bases at V and 8 bases at J, with 14 bases between. Germline assignment: CDR1 SGHRS and CDR2 YFSETQ. Combining the CDR3 with reference TRBV5-1 and TRBJ1-2 gives the whole variable domain KAGVTQTPRYLIKTRGQQVTLSCSPISGHRSVSWYQQTPGQGLQFLFEYFSETQRNKGNFPGRFSGRQFSNSRSEMNVSTLELGDSALYLCASSLDGLQWGYTFGSGTRLTVV.